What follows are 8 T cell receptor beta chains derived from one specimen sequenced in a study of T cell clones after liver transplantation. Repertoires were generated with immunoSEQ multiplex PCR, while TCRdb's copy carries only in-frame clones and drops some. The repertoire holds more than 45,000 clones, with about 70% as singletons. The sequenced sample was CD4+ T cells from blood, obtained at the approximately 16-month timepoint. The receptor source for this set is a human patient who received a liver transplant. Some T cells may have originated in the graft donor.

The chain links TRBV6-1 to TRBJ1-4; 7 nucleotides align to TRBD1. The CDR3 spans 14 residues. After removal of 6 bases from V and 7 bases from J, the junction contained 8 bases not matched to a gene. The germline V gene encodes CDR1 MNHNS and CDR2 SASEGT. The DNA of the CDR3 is TGTGCCAGCAGGACAGGGACATCGGGTGAAAAACTGTTTTTT. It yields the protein CASRTGTSGEKLFF.

This chain's CDR3 is CASSFTSGGAGDTQYF. The CDR3 DNA is TGTGCCAGCAGCTTTACTAGCGGGGGGGCCGGGGATACGCAGTATTTT. The rearrangement uses TRBV7-2 and TRBJ2-3; 13 bases are a match to TRBD2. Unmatched junction bases numbered 6, after V lost 3 bases and J lost 6 bases. This CDR3 has 16 residues. The germline CDR1 and CDR2 sequences are SGHTA and FQGNSA.

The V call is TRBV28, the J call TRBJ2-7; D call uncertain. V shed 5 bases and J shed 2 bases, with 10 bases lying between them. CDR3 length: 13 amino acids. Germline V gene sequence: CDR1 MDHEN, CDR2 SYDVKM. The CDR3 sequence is CASSKSDPYEQYF. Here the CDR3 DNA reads TGTGCCAGCAGTAAGTCAGACCCCTACGAGCAGTACTTC.

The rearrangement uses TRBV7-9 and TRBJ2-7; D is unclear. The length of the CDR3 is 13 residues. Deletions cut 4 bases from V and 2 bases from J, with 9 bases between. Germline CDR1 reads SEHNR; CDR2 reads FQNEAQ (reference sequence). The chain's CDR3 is CASSSDGTYEQYF. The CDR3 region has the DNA TGTGCCAGCAGCTCAGACGGAACCTACGAGCAGTACTTC.

The CDR3 nucleotides are TGCGCCAGCAGCTCCTCAATGAACACTGAAGCTTTCTTT. Protein: CASSSSMNTEAFF. The chain recombines TRBV5-1 with TRBJ1-1, with D unclear. Trimming left V 3 bases short and J 0 bases short, with 6 bases between. Germline V gives CDR1 SGHRS, CDR2 YFSETQ. The CDR3 contains 13 residues. Based on the CDR3 plus reference TRBV5-1 and TRBJ1-1, the full variable domain is KAGVTQTPRYLIKTRGQQVTLSCSPISGHRSVSWYQQTPGQGLQFLFEYFSETQRNKGNFPGRFSGRQFSNSRSEMNVSTLELGDSALYLCASSSSMNTEAFFGQGTRLTVV.

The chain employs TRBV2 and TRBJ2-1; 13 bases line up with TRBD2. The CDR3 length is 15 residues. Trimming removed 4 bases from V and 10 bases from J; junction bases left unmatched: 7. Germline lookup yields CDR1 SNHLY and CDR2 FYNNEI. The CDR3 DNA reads TGTGCCAGCAGTGTATTCGTGACTAGCGGGGGGGAGCAGTTCTTC. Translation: CASSVFVTSGGEQFF.

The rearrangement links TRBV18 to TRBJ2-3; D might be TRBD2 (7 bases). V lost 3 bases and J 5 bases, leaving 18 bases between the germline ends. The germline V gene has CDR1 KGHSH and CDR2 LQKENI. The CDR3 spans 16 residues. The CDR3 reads CASSPLQGGFGDTQYF. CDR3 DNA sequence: TGTGCCAGCTCACCGCTACAGGGAGGGTTTGGAGATACGCAGTATTTT.

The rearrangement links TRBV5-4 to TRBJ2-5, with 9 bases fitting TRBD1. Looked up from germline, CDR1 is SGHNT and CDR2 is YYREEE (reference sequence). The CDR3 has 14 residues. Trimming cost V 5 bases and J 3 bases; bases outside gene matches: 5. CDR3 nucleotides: TGTGCCAGCAGTAAACAGGGGGCCGAAGAGACCCAGTACTTC. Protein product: CASSKQGAEETQYF.